A single sample is the source of the 20 T cell receptor beta chains below, sequenced in a study of cytomegalovirus exposure and HLA in healthy donors (TCRdb year 2017). Libraries were built with the immunoSEQ multiplex PCR assay. For the multiplex PCR, a mixture combining 60 forward primers for TCR Vbeta segments and 13 reverse primers for TCR Jbeta segments was used. TCRdb provides this immuneACCESS table in a form limited to in-frame rearrangements. Some clones are lacking; in checked studies, under half of them reflect an unresolved V gene, and why the rest are absent is not known. The sample records 150,000 to 180,000 clones, around 79% of which are singletons. Roughly 8% of the sample rests with the top ten. What was sequenced was PBMCs. Every receptor here comes from a young man in good health and CMV-seropositive.

The V gene is TRBV10-1, the J gene TRBJ1-2; maybe TRBD1 (6 bases). V gave up 10 bases and J gave up 4 bases, with 22 bases separating them. This CDR3 region has 15 residues. Germline CDR1 WNHNN, CDR2 SYGVQD (reference sequence). The CDR3 spells CATRIRDTPLYGYTF. The CDR3 DNA sequence: TGCGCCACCCGGATACGGGACACGCCGCTCTATGGCTACACCTTC.

The chain is built from TRBV4-2 and TRBJ2-5; 7 bases line up with TRBD2. CDR3 length equals 15 residues. Looked up from germline, CDR1 is LGHNA and CDR2 is YNFKEQ. V shed 2 bases and J 5 bases; nucleotides not matched to a gene: 8. CDR3 coding DNA: TGTGCCAGCAGCCAAAACCCGGGAGGCCGGGAGACCCAGTACTTC. Protein sequence: CASSQNPGGRETQYF.

CDR3 region: CASSSGVILAGIRRGEQYF. The CDR3, as DNA: TGTGCCAGCAGTTCAGGGGTAATACTAGCGGGAATCCGGCGGGGCGAGCAGTACTTC. This chain uses TRBV27 with TRBJ2-7; 10 bases are a match to TRBD2. The germline V gene has CDR1 MNHEY and CDR2 SMNVEV (reference sequence). V was pared by 4 bases and J by 6 bases, with 21 bases of the junction left unmatched. The CDR3 spans 19 residues.

The chain has TRBV30 and TRBJ2-3, with TRBD2 matching over 9 bases. Per germline, CDR1 GTSNPN and CDR2 SVGIG (reference sequence). J lost 6 bases, V lost 4 bases, and 14 bases had no gene match. The CDR3 runs 16 residues. The CDR3 region is CAWKKGLAGRLDTQYF. DNA of the CDR3: TGTGCCTGGAAAAAAGGGCTAGCGGGGAGGCTGGATACGCAGTATTTT.

The V gene is TRBV18, the J gene TRBJ1-5, with 8 bases that match TRBD1. The junction had 11 bases not matched to a gene; V was cut back by 3 bases and J by 7 bases. Per germline, CDR1 KGHSH and CDR2 LQKENI. The CDR3 contains 16 residues. CDR3 bases: TGTGCCAGCTCACCCATAGCAGGACAGGGATCCCAGCCCCAGCATTTT. Protein product: CASSPIAGQGSQPQHF.

J is TRBJ2-5 and V is TRBV9; D remains unclear. The CDR3 spans 14 residues. Trimming removed 0 bases from V and 2 bases from J, with 8 bases in between. Germline V CDR1 and CDR2: SGDLS, YYNGEE. This CDR3 is CASSVELSQETQYF. For the CDR3, the DNA is TGTGCCAGCAGCGTAGAGCTTTCTCAAGAGACCCAGTACTTC.

The chain joins TRBV5-1 to TRBJ2-5, with 10 nucleotides matching TRBD1. CDR1 is SGHRS and CDR2 is YFSETQ in the germline V gene. This CDR3 comprises 16 residues. V dropped 4 bases and J dropped 3; count of bases not matched to a gene: 9. The CDR3 spells CASSPGQGVGEETQYF. The CDR3 nucleotides are TGCGCCAGCAGCCCCGGACAGGGGGTTGGAGAAGAGACCCAGTACTTC.

The chain employs TRBV4-1 and TRBJ2-7; D may be TRBD1 (6 bases). This CDR3 region has 16 residues. Germline V CDR1 and CDR2: MGHRA, YSYEKL. V lost 1 base and J 3 bases, leaving 16 bases between the germline ends. The CDR3 DNA reads as TGCGCCAGCAGCCAAGCCCCGACAGGTTCACACTACGAGCAGTACTTC. It is translated as CASSQAPTGSHYEQYF.

The genes are TRBV7-9 and TRBJ1-5; D ambiguous. Germline CDR1 reads SEHNR; CDR2 reads FQNEAQ (reference sequence). CDR3 length: 14 amino acids. V lost 8 bases and J lost 2, with 13 bases in between. The CDR3 nucleotides read TGTGCCAGCGCGGATAGCCTTGGCAATCAGCCCCAGCATTTT. Its protein is CASADSLGNQPQHF.

This chain connects TRBV7-9 to TRBJ2-2; TRBD2 might be the D (5 bases). The CDR3 loop spans 15 amino acids. Germline CDR1 SEHNR, CDR2 FQNEAQ (reference sequence). Trimming removed 1 base from V and 0 bases from J, with 6 bases in between. The CDR3 DNA follows: TGTGCCAGCAGCTTAGGAGGGACGAACACCGGGGAGCTGTTTTTT. This encodes CASSLGGTNTGELFF.

This clone is a singleton in its sample. The chain employs TRBV5-1 and TRBJ1-2, with 8 bases lining up with TRBD1. The CDR3 is 14 amino acids. The germline V gene has CDR1 SGHRS and CDR2 YFSETQ. With 0 bases clipped from V and 6 bases from J, the junction kept 4 bases outside the gene matches. For the CDR3, the DNA is TGCGCCAGCAGCTTGGCCGGACAGGGTGATGGCTACACCTTC. Residues: CASSLAGQGDGYTF.

The chain uses TRBV10-3 and TRBJ2-2, with unresolved D. The V gene's germline CDR1 is ENHRY and CDR2 SYGVKD. V was cut by 6 bases and J by 4 bases, with 6 bases left in between. The CDR3 is 12 amino acids. The CDR3: CAIRNSTGELFF. The CDR3 coding sequence is TGTGCCATCAGAAACAGCACCGGGGAGCTGTTTTTT.

This chain connects TRBV5-1 to TRBJ1-2; no definite D call. The CDR3 length is 16 residues. Trimming left V 4 bases short and J 6 bases short, with 22 bases between. Germline V CDR1 and CDR2: SGHRS, YFSETQ. CDR3 sequence: CASSLNIAVGADGYTF. CDR3 DNA: TGCGCCAGCAGCCTAAATATAGCGGTGGGAGCGGATGGCTACACCTTC.

V is TRBV7-3 and J is TRBJ2-2; 9 bases map to TRBD1. The CDR3 runs 15 residues. V lost 5 bases and J lost 6; bases outside the gene matches: 7. In germline, CDR1 is SGHTA, CDR2 FQGTGA. CDR3 sequence (DNA): TGTGCCAGCAGCCCACAGGGGGCTAGGCCCGGGGAGCTGTTTTTT. Translation: CASSPQGARPGELFF.

This rearrangement joins TRBV19 to TRBJ2-7, with 7 bases identical to TRBD1. The CDR3 spans 14 residues. Germline V gene sequence: CDR1 LNHDA, CDR2 SQIVND (reference sequence). With V trimmed by 8 bases and J by 6 bases, 13 bases remained unmatched. CDR3 nucleotides: TGTGCCAGTTGGATAGGGGGCGGATCGGCCGAGCAGTACTTC. Residues: CASWIGGGSAEQYF.

This clone was counted between two and nine times. The chain is built from TRBV18 and TRBJ1-6, with no clear D. The V and J ends lost 2 bases and 0 bases respectively, with 14 bases between them. Germline V gene lookup returns CDR1 KGHSH and CDR2 LQKENI. The CDR3 is 18 residues long. CDR3 in DNA: TGTGCCAGCTCACCAAGGACGGGGTCTAACTCCTATAATTCACCCCTCCACTTT. This codes for CASSPRTGSNSYNSPLHF.

The CDR3 reads CAAGRGVYGYTF. The CDR3 coding sequence is TGTGCCGCCGGGCGGGGGGTCTATGGCTACACCTTC. The rearrangement uses TRBV19 and TRBJ1-2; a weak D match, TRBD1 (5 bases). The CDR3 covers 12 residues. V shed 11 bases and J shed 4 bases, with 14 bases lying between them. Germline loops: CDR1 LNHDA, CDR2 SQIVND (reference sequence).

This clone was seen only a few times. The V and J genes are TRBV5-1 and TRBJ1-1; D possibly corresponds to TRBD1 (6 bases). The CDR3 covers 16 residues. Germline CDR1 reads SGHRS; CDR2 reads YFSETQ. Trimming took 5 bases from V and 1 from J, leaving 18 bases between them. CDR3 nucleotide sequence: TGCGCCAGCAGTTCGGGGCCGGGGGGGCCGAACACTGAAGCTTTCTTT. It is translated as CASSSGPGGPNTEAFF.

This clone occurred once. The rearrangement uses TRBV27 and TRBJ2-3, with unresolved D. Germline CDR1 is MNHEY and CDR2 is SMNVEV (reference sequence). V was cut by 4 bases and J by 2 bases, with 7 bases left in between. The CDR3 covers 13 residues. The CDR3 reads CASSSEYTDTQYF. The CDR3 DNA sequence: TGTGCCAGCAGTTCTGAGTACACAGATACGCAGTATTTT.

The V gene is TRBV6-6, the J gene TRBJ1-5, with a tentative D call TRBD1 (6 bases). This CDR3 is built from 15 residues. CDR1 and CDR2 from the germline V gene are MNHNY and SVGAGI (reference sequence). Trimming left V 7 bases short and J 0 bases short, with 13 bases between. The chain's CDR3 is CASKTGNRSNQPQHF. The CDR3 bases are TGTGCCAGCAAGACAGGCAATCGTAGCAATCAGCCCCAGCATTTT.